This TCR beta chain stems from a study of T cell responses to AZD1222 COVID-19 vaccine (dated by TCRdb to 2020 to 2022). For the wider study: AZD1222 recipients whose second dose came at about 4 weeks and those whose second dose came at about 12 weeks were combined into one group, since spike-specific TCR depth and breadth did not differ between the two schedules. TCR sequencing covered over 230 trial participants: nearly 210 given two doses of AZD1222 and about 26 given two doses of MenACWY control vaccine. Trial participants were enrolled into age subgroups of 18-55, 56-69 and 70-plus years, which contained approximately 150, 30 and 60 TCR-sequenced participants, respectively.

CDR1 and CDR2 were assigned from the germline V gene (reference sequence) as LGHDT and YNNKEL. Spanning cysteine to phenylalanine, the CDR3 consists of 15 amino acids. Only the CDR3 portion is preserved as DNA: 45 bases, with reading frame beginning at the first base. The V end gives up 5 bases and the J end 11 bases, leaving 17 bases in the junction not matched to a gene. The paper as a whole reports these results and caveats: Because no day 14 peak-response samples were available, repertoires were characterized only after the peak T cell response. Conclusions about previously exposed vaccinees are limited because only six or seven AZD1222 recipients were SARS-CoV-2 seropositive at baseline. Vaccine-associated CD4 TCRs spanned the whole spike protein, with dominant responses in regions 160-218 and 743-854. Reportedly, close to half of the unique spike-specific TCRs recognized epitopes lying outside the regions that are mutated in the B.1.351 and B.1.1.7 variants. Participants were mostly white British and included more females than males, and it was suggested by the authors that clonal diversity may have been underestimated. Spike-specific TCR breadth and depth rose significantly after two AZD1222 doses compared with day 0 and with MenACWY recipients. In the small 56-69-year group, the increase in depth fell short of significance, most likely because of low power.

Comment on this clone: The antigen this receptor binds is unknown. No clone much larger than this one lies a single base away; base qualities are absent.

The meaning of the sample's time point label: baseline before first vaccination. Samples from vaccinated people were obtained from the UK trials COV001 and COV002, which included a single-blind randomized controlled phase 2/3 trial of AZD1222 (ChAdOx1 nCoV-19) in healthy adults. For TCRbeta chain sequencing, PBMC samples were collected from trial participants at day 0 and at day 28 after the second dose. The CDR3 regions of human TCRbeta chains were subjected to immunosequencing. As for the authors' bioinformatics: Repertoire TCRs were checked for matches against a reference library of SARS-CoV-2-specific TCRs that had been generated using the MIRA antigen-specificity platform. Breadth meant the fraction of unique TCRs that were SARS-CoV-2-associated, whereas depth meant the fraction of total T cells that were SARS-CoV-2-associated. Each spike-specific TCR was assigned to its reactive spike region and to a CD4 or CD8 class using the MIRA data. Log10-transformed breadth and depth values were compared by one-way ANOVA with Sidak's multiple comparisons tests. This is the immuneACCESS table as TCRdb keeps it, with only in-frame sequences that have V and J called. A part of the clones is gone; compared with another copy, unresolved V genes explain less than half, and the rest is unexplained. The DNA was the basis for D and trimming; V, J and clone size are from that table. Within this sample are about 92,000 clones, with under 95% of them counted one time only. About 24% of the sample is in the top ten clones.

The TCR sequence derives from an adult in good health. The specimen was peripheral blood, collected on day 0 of AZD1222 vaccination. The rearranged chain carries TRBV3-1 (or the pseudogene TRBV3-2) and TRBJ1-1; 7 nucleotides in the junction match TRBD1. The CDR3 has the sequence CASSSIGQDPPRAFF. The nucleotides are TGTGCCAGCAGCTCTATCGGACAGGACCCCCCTAGGGCTTTCTTT.